The rows below give T cell receptor beta chains drawn from one sample of a study of post-analysis software for immune sequencing data. Using its own MiXCR run on the PCR reads, TCRdb lists one record per CDR3 protein. The sample records approximately 360,000 distinct CDR3 sequences, about a third being singletons. The specimen sequenced was blood. These receptors came from a girl aged 10-17 years with multiple sclerosis. Each CDR3 is given with its conserved first and last residue. D genes are given only for firm matches. Clone size appears in some rows only: once, few, many, or a class for an expanded clone.

D: NA
J: TRBJ2-1
V: TRBV5-1
size: NA
DNA: TGCGCCAGCAGCTTGGTATCGGTCAGGGTCAATGAGCAGTTCTTC
CDR3: CASSLVSVRVNEQFF

D: NA
J: TRBJ2-5
V: TRBV11-1
size: few
DNA: TGTGCCAGCAGCGGAGGGCCGCGGTGGCAGTACTTC
CDR3: CASSGGPRWQYF

D: TRBD2
J: TRBJ2-1
V: TRBV24-1
size: few
DNA: TGTGCCACCAGTGAACTAGCGGGGTACAATGAGCAGTTCTTC
CDR3: CATSELAGYNEQFF

D: TRBD2
J: TRBJ2-1
V: TRBV7-3
size: NA
DNA: TGTGCCAGCAGCTTAACCGGGACTAGCGGTTACAATGGGCAGTTCTTC
CDR3: CASSLTGTSGYNGQFF

D: NA
J: TRBJ2-7
V: TRBV5-1
size: NA
DNA: TGCGCCAGCAGACGGGAAAACGCCGAGCAGTACTTC
CDR3: CASRRENAEQYF

D: NA
J: TRBJ2-7
V: TRBV15
size: few
DNA: TGTGCCACCAGCAGAAACCCAGGGGTTTTCGAGCAGTACTTC
CDR3: CATSRNPGVFEQYF

D: TRBD1
J: TRBJ2-7
V: TRBV7-2
size: medium-sized
DNA: TGTGCCAGCAGCCAAGGACAGGGTGGCCGATCTACCTACGAGCAGTACTTC
CDR3: CASSQGQGGRSTYEQYF

D: NA
J: TRBJ1-1
V: TRBV6-6
size: NA
DNA: TGTGCCAGCAGCACCCGACAGAACACTGAAGCTTTCTTT
CDR3: CASSTRQNTEAFF

D: NA
J: TRBJ1-6
V: TRBV12-3/TRBV12-4
size: few
DNA: TGTGCCAGCAGTGCGTGGGGGGAGGATTCACCCCTCCACTTT
CDR3: CASSAWGEDSPLHF

D: TRBD1
J: TRBJ2-1
V: TRBV27
size: NA
DNA: TGTACCAGCAGTTTACAATTAGGGACAGGGAGTGGGTTCTTC
CDR3: CTSSLQLGTGSGFF

D: NA
J: TRBJ2-5
V: TRBV12-3/TRBV12-4
size: NA
DNA: TGTGCCAGCAGTTTAGGCAGGGCCGCGGAGACCCAGTACTTC
CDR3: CASSLGRAAETQYF

D: NA
J: TRBJ2-1
V: TRBV10-3
size: NA
DNA: TGTGCCATCAGTGAGTCAGGGAGGCAGGGCTCCTACAATGAGCAGTTCTTC
CDR3: CAISESGRQGSYNEQFF

D: NA
J: TRBJ2-3
V: TRBV12-3/TRBV12-4
size: NA
DNA: TGTGCCAGCAGTCAGGTCACAGATGCGCAGTATTTC
CDR3: CASSQVTDAQYF

D: TRBD1
J: TRBJ2-7
V: TRBV7-9
size: NA
DNA: TGTGCCAGCAGCTTCACAGGGGGCGCTTCCTACGAGCAGTACTTC
CDR3: CASSFTGGASYEQYF

D: NA
J: TRBJ2-5
V: TRBV5-6
size: few
DNA: TGTGCCAGCAGCCGACTAGGGGGAGAGACCCAGTACTTC
CDR3: CASSRLGGETQYF

D: NA
J: TRBJ1-5
V: TRBV5-1
size: NA
DNA: TGCGCCAGCAGCCCAGGGGATCTCGATCAGCCCCAGCATTTT
CDR3: CASSPGDLDQPQHF

D: TRBD2
J: TRBJ2-5
V: TRBV18
size: NA
DNA: TGTGCCAGCTCACCCGTAGCGGGGCGCGAGACCCAGTACTTC
CDR3: CASSPVAGRETQYF

D: NA
J: TRBJ2-7
V: TRBV7-8
size: NA
DNA: TGTGCCAGCAGCGCCTCCACGGGAACTACTAGCCACTACGAGCAGTACTTC
CDR3: CASSASTGTTSHYEQYF

D: NA
J: TRBJ2-5
V: TRBV4-1
size: NA
DNA: TGCGCCAGCAGCTCCCTGGAGGGGGCTAGTATGTACTTC
CDR3: CASSSLEGASMYF

D: NA
J: TRBJ2-5
V: TRBV11-2
size: few
DNA: TGTGCCAGCAGCTTAGTAATTTCGGCGGAGACCCAGTACTTC
CDR3: CASSLVISAETQYF

D: NA
J: TRBJ2-5
V: TRBV20-1
size: NA
DNA: TGCAGTGCTAAGGGATGGACCCAGTACTTC
CDR3: CSAKGWTQYF

D: NA
J: TRBJ2-7
V: TRBV29-1
size: few
DNA: TGCAGCGTTGTTGAGTCAGGGGTTTCCTACGAGCAGTACTTC
CDR3: CSVVESGVSYEQYF

D: NA
J: TRBJ2-1
V: TRBV4-1
size: few
DNA: TGCGCCAGCAGCCAAGGGTTAGTGTCCTACAATGAGCAGTTCTTC
CDR3: CASSQGLVSYNEQFF

D: TRBD2
J: TRBJ2-5
V: TRBV20-1
size: few
DNA: TGCAGTGTCCCCCTAGCGGGTATTCAAGAGACCCAGTACTTC
CDR3: CSVPLAGIQETQYF

D: TRBD2
J: TRBJ2-3
V: TRBV7-3
size: NA
DNA: TGTGCCAGCAACTCGGGGGGGCCGACAGATACGCAGTATTTT
CDR3: CASNSGGPTDTQYF

D: NA
J: TRBJ2-1
V: TRBV2
size: NA
DNA: TGTGCCAGCACCGCCGGCGTGGCGTCGGTGGAAGAGCAGTTCTTC
CDR3: CASTAGVASVEEQFF

D: TRBD1
J: TRBJ2-7
V: TRBV7-8
size: few
DNA: TGTGCCAGCAGCCTCAGGGGGCGAAGCGCCTACGAGCAGTACTTC
CDR3: CASSLRGRSAYEQYF

D: NA
J: TRBJ2-5
V: TRBV9
size: few
DNA: TGTGCCAGCAGCCCCTCCGCTGTGGAGACCCAGTACTTC
CDR3: CASSPSAVETQYF

D: TRBD2
J: TRBJ2-5
V: TRBV5-1
size: NA
DNA: TGCGCCAGCAGCGCGGCCACTAGCGGGGGGCCAGAGACCCAGTACTTC
CDR3: CASSAATSGGPETQYF

D: TRBD1
J: TRBJ2-7
V: TRBV24-1
size: few
DNA: TGTGCCACCAGTGAGACAGGGTTCAACGGCGAGCAGTACTTC
CDR3: CATSETGFNGEQYF

D: NA
J: TRBJ2-7
V: TRBV7-3
size: NA
DNA: TGTGCCAGCAGCTTAACGTTCCCAGGCTGGGCCTACGAGCAGTACTTC
CDR3: CASSLTFPGWAYEQYF

D: TRBD1
J: TRBJ1-2
V: TRBV5-1
size: few
DNA: TGCGCCAGCAACGACCCCGGGACAGGGGCTGGCTACACCTTC
CDR3: CASNDPGTGAGYTF

D: NA
J: TRBJ2-7
V: TRBV28
size: NA
DNA: TGTGCCAGCAGTTTCGGAAGGGGCGGTCTCTCCTACGAGCAGTACTTC
CDR3: CASSFGRGGLSYEQYF

D: NA
J: TRBJ1-2
V: TRBV7-2
size: NA
DNA: TGTGCCAGCAGCTTAAACTCGTTTGTCAGGGTCTATGGCTACACCTTC
CDR3: CASSLNSFVRVYGYTF

D: NA
J: TRBJ1-1
V: TRBV29-1
size: NA
DNA: TGCAGCGCCTCAAAACGGAACACTGAAGCTTTCTTT
CDR3: CSASKRNTEAFF

D: NA
J: TRBJ2-7
V: TRBV6-5
size: NA
DNA: TGTGCCAGCGCTATTTCCGCCGCCTCCTACGAGCAGTACTTC
CDR3: CASAISAASYEQYF

D: NA
J: TRBJ2-2
V: TRBV6-5
size: few
DNA: TGTGCCAGCAGGATTAACACAGGCAACACCGGGGAGCTGTTTTTT
CDR3: CASRINTGNTGELFF

D: NA
J: TRBJ2-1
V: TRBV29-1
size: few
DNA: TGCAGCGTTGAAAACCTACAGGGAGGTGAGCAGTTCTTC
CDR3: CSVENLQGGEQFF

D: NA
J: TRBJ2-2
V: TRBV30
size: NA
DNA: TGTGCCTGGAGTGTGTCAGGCGGGGAGCTGTTTTTT
CDR3: CAWSVSGGELFF

D: NA
J: TRBJ2-5
V: TRBV3-1
size: few
DNA: TGTGCCAGCAGCTATCTAATGGAGACCCAGTACTTC
CDR3: CASSYLMETQYF

D: NA
J: TRBJ2-4
V: TRBV7-2
size: NA
DNA: TGTGCCAGCAGCTTAGAAACGGCTAGCATTTCGTCGTACTTC
CDR3: CASSLETASISSYF

D: NA
J: TRBJ1-2
V: TRBV7-8
size: NA
DNA: TGTGCCAGCAGCTACTACAGGGTACCCAACTATGGCTACACCTTC
CDR3: CASSYYRVPNYGYTF

D: TRBD1
J: TRBJ1-2
V: TRBV20-1
size: NA
DNA: TGCAGTGCTAGAGGTCAGACAGGGGAGAGTGGCTACACCTTC
CDR3: CSARGQTGESGYTF

D: NA
J: TRBJ2-6
V: TRBV13
size: few
DNA: TGTGCCAGCAGCCACATGGTTGGACTCAATACCACCACCTCCTCTGGGGCCAACGTCCTGACTTTC
CDR3: CASSHMVGLNTTTSSGANVLTF

D: NA
J: TRBJ1-2
V: TRBV10-3
size: NA
DNA: TGTGCCATCAGTGAGTCGGCCAGCTATGGCTACACCTTC
CDR3: CAISESASYGYTF

D: NA
J: TRBJ1-2
V: TRBV4-1
size: NA
DNA: TGCGCCAGCAGCCAAGAGCCGGGCTATGGCTACACCTTC
CDR3: CASSQEPGYGYTF

D: NA
J: TRBJ2-5
V: TRBV20-1
size: few
DNA: TGCAGTGCTACGACCCCCGCGGAGACCCAGTACTTC
CDR3: CSATTPAETQYF

D: NA
J: TRBJ1-1
V: TRBV12-5
size: few
DNA: TGTGCTAGTGGTTTGGCGAGGGGCGCGAACACTGAAGCTTTCTTT
CDR3: CASGLARGANTEAFF

D: NA
J: TRBJ2-5
V: TRBV7-2
size: NA
DNA: TGTGCCAGCACCCAAGACCCGTCCTACGAGACCCAGTACTTC
CDR3: CASTQDPSYETQYF

D: NA
J: TRBJ1-2
V: TRBV20-1
size: NA
DNA: TGCAGTGCTACCCGGGGGTTAAACTATGGCTACACCTTC
CDR3: CSATRGLNYGYTF

D: NA
J: TRBJ2-2
V: TRBV29-1
size: NA
DNA: TGCAGCGTTGGGTCCGGGATGGACACCGGGGAGCTGTTTTTT
CDR3: CSVGSGMDTGELFF

D: NA
J: TRBJ2-4
V: TRBV18
size: NA
DNA: TGTGCCAGCTCACCTTGGTCAGGGGGGAACGTCAAAAACATTCAGTACTTC
CDR3: CASSPWSGGNVKNIQYF

D: NA
J: TRBJ2-3
V: TRBV7-9
size: few
DNA: TGTGCCAGCAGTCGATCCGGTGGGGGTACGCAGTATTTT
CDR3: CASSRSGGGTQYF